This T cell receptor beta chain was found in a study of T-cell reconstitution after alpha-beta-depleted transplantation in children. Unique molecular identifiers featured in how the TCRbeta library was prepared. A single record per CDR3 protein comes from TCRdb applying MiXCR to the PCR reads. The data show over 400,000 distinct CDR3 sequences, approximately 13% seen once. V lost 4 bases and J 7 bases, leaving 10 bases between the germline ends. This CDR3 is built from 13 residues. The germline gives CDR1 LGHDT, CDR2 YNNKEL (reference sequence). There are many counts of this clonotype. Sample: PBMCs from the stem cell graft donor, taken from the stem cell graft. The chain recombines TRBV3-1 with TRBJ2-2; D uncertain. The clonotype was recovered from a human donor who donated a stem cell graft to a child with combined immunodeficiency. DNA for the CDR3: TGTGCCAGCAGCCCTCCTCTTCGCGGGGAGCTGTTTTTT. Its protein is CASSPPLRGELFF.